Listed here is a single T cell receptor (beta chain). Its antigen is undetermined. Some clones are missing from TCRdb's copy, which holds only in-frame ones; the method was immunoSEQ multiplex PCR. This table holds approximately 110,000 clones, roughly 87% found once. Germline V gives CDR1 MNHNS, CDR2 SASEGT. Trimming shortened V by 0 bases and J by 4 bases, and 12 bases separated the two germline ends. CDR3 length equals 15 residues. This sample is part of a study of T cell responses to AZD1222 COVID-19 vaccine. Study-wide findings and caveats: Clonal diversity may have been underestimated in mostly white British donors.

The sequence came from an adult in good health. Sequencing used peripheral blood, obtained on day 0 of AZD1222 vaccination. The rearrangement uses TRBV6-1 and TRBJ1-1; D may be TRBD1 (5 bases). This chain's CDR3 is CASSEAAGGGTEAFF. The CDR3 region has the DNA TGTGCCAGCAGTGAAGCCGCCGGGGGGGGCACTGAAGCTTTCTTT.